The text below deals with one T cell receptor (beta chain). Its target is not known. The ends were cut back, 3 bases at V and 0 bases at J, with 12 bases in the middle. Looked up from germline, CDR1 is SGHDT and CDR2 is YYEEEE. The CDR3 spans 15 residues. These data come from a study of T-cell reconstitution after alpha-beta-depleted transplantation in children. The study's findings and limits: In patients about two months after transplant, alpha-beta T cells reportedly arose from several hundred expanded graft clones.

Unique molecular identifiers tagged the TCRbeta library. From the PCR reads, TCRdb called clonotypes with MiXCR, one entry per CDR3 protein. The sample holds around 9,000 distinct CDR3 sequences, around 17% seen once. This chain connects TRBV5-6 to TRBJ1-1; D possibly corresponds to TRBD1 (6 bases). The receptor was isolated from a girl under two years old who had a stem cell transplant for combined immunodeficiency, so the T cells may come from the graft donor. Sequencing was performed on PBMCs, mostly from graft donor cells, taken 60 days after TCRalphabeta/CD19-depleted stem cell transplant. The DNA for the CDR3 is TGTGCCAGCAGCTACTACGGACAGATGAACACTGAAGCTTTCTTT. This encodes CASSYYGQMNTEAFF.